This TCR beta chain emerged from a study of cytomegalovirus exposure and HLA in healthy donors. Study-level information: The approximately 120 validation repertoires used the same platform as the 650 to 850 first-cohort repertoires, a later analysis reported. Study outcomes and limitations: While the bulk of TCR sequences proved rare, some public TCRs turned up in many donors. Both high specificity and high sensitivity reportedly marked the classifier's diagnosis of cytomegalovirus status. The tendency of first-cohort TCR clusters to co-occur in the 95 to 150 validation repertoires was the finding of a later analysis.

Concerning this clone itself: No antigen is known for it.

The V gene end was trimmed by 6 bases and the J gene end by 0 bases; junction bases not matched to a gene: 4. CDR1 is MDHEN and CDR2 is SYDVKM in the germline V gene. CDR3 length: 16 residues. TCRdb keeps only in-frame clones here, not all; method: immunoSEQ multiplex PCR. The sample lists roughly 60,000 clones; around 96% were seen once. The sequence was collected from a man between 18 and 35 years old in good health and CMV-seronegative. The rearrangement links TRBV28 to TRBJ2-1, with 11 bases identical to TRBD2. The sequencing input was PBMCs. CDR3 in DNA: TGTGCCAGCAGGACCACTAGCGGGAGCTCCTACAATGAGCAGTTCTTC. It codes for CASRTTSGSSYNEQFF.